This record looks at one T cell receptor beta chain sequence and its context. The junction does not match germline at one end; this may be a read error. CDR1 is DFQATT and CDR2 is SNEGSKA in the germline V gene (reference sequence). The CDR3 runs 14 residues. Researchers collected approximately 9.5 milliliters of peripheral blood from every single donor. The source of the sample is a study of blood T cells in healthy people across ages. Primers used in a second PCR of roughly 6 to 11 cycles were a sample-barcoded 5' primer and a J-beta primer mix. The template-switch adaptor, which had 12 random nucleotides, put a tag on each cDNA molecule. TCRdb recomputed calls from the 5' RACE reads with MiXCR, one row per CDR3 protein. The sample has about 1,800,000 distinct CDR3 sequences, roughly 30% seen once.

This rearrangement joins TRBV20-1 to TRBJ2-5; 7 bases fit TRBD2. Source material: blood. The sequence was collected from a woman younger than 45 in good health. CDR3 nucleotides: TGCAGTACTAGAGATATGGCTAGCGGTAATGAGCAGTACTTC. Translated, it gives CSTRDMASGNEQYF.